The subject of this entry is one TCR beta chain. Antigen: not known. The CDR3 sequence is 15 residues long. Looked up from germline, CDR1 is SGHRS and CDR2 is YFSETQ. The V gene end was trimmed by 2 bases and the J gene end by 4 bases; junction bases not matched to a gene: 4. These data belong to a study of OX40 agonist ivuxolimab in advanced cancers. Study in general: Dose-escalation subjects each had hepatocellular carcinoma, melanoma, renal cell or head and neck cancer.

Sequencing used immunoSEQ multiplex PCR; TCRdb keeps in-frame clones, though not all of them. This table has 63,000 or so clones, roughly nine tenths appearing once. Whole-study results and caveats: No antigen was identified for the clonally expanded peripheral T cells.

Sequenced material: CD4+ or CD8+ T cells sorted from blood, taken in a trial of the OX40 agonist ivuxolimab. This TCR derives from an adult with an advanced solid tumor such as melanoma, head and neck, liver or kidney cancer. The V call is TRBV5-1, the J call TRBJ2-1; 9 bases are a match to TRBD1. CDR3 nucleotides: TGCGCCAGCAGCTTCACAGGGGGCGCATACAATGAGCAGTTCTTC. Protein sequence: CASSFTGGAYNEQFF.